This T cell receptor beta chain was found in a study of blood T cells in healthy people across ages. Findings and caveats of the study: Age advanced and TCR beta diversity per million T cells fell, roughly linearly. More naive CD4+ cells and higher diversity marked long-lived donors relative to aged donors.

The CDR3 consists of 14 residues. With 4 bases clipped from V and 3 bases from J, the junction kept 5 bases outside the gene matches. The germline CDR1 and CDR2 sequences are MNHNY and SVGAGI (reference sequence). The study isolated at least 6 million PBMCs from each sample. Of note for this clonotype: What it binds is not known.

Combining a sample-barcoded 5' primer with a J-beta primer mix, a second PCR ran for roughly 6 to 12 cycles. TCRdb fed the 5' RACE reads into MiXCR, producing one record per CDR3 protein. Here the sample spans over 1,500,000 distinct CDR3 sequences, about 39% being singletons. Sequenced material: blood. This sequence was found in a human donor in good health. This rearrangement joins TRBV6-6 to TRBJ1-1, with 7 bases that match TRBD1. This CDR3 reads CASSSQGDHTEAFF. CDR3 coding DNA: TGTGCCAGCAGTTCCCAGGGGGACCACACTGAAGCTTTCTTT.